This passage covers 14 T cell receptor beta chains from one sample sequenced in a study of cytomegalovirus exposure and HLA in healthy donors. Both 60 Vbeta primers and 13 Jbeta primers went into the PCR. Libraries were prepared by immunoSEQ multiplex PCR; TCRdb keeps only in-frame clonotypes and omits some of them. The table has about 100,000 clones, approximately 76% seen once. The sample consisted of PBMCs. These receptors came from a woman younger than 35 in good health and CMV-seropositive.

The CDR3 bases are TGTGCCAGTAGTATCATCGGGGAAAAACTGTTTTTT. This translates into CASSIIGEKLFF. The genes are TRBV19 and TRBJ1-4; D gene unclear. Trimming left V 3 bases short and J 8 bases short, with 7 bases between. The CDR3 covers 12 residues. The V gene's germline CDR1 is LNHDA and CDR2 SQIVND (reference sequence). Together with reference TRBV19 and TRBJ1-4, the CDR3 gives the full variable domain: DGGITQSPKYLFRKEGQNVTLSCEQNLNHDAMYWYRQDPGQGLRLIYYSQIVNDFQKGDIAEGYSVSREKKESFPLTVTSAQKNPTAFYLCASSIIGEKLFFGSGTQLSVL.

The chain couples TRBV5-1 to TRBJ1-1, with 8 bases that match TRBD1. Trimming took 0 bases from V and 3 from J; bases not matched to a gene: 4. This CDR3 has 15 amino acids. CDR1 and CDR2 from the germline V gene are SGHRS and YFSETQ. CDR3 sequence reads: CASSLAGTGYTEAFF. DNA for the CDR3: TGCGCCAGCAGCTTGGCCGGGACAGGCTACACTGAAGCTTTCTTT.

The table lists this clone with a few counts. The rearrangement uses TRBV30 and TRBJ1-1; 8 bases are shared with TRBD1. From germline, CDR1 is GTSNPN and CDR2 SVGIG (reference sequence). The V gene end was trimmed by 6 bases and the J gene end by 3 bases; junction bases not matched to a gene: 3. The CDR3 is made up of 12 amino acids. Written as DNA, the CDR3 is TGTGCCTGCCACAGGGGGTACACTGAAGCTTTCTTT. Protein: CACHRGYTEAFF.

The genes are TRBV12-2 and TRBJ2-5; the table gives TRBD2 as D, unverified against the DNA. TRBV12-2 is recorded as a pseudogene. This CDR3 has 15 amino acids. The chain's CDR3 is CASHPTSGLQETQYF. CDR3 nucleotides: TGTGCAAGTCACCCCACTAGCGGATTACAAGAGACCCAGTACTTC.

A remark on this clone: The same CDR3 arises from other DNA sequences in this sample as well. The gene calls are TRBV6-5 and TRBJ1-2; TRBD1 matches at 9 bases. Per the germline V gene, CDR1 is MNHEY and CDR2 is SVGAGI. The trim removed 8 bases at V and 13 bases at J, leaving 17 bases unmatched. This CDR3 region has 14 residues. The CDR3: CASLPGQGPSGFTF. The DNA of the CDR3 is TGTGCCAGCCTTCCGGGACAGGGCCCCTCTGGGTTCACCTTC.

The chain joins TRBV10-2 to TRBJ2-7, with D perhaps matching TRBD2 (6 bases). The CDR3 has 12 residues. V was clipped by 9 bases and J by 5 bases, with 14 bases between them. CDR1 and CDR2 from the germline V gene are WSHSY and SAAADI. The CDR3, as DNA: TGCGCCAGTATGGGACTGGGGAACGAGCAGTACTTC. It translates to CASMGLGNEQYF.

V usage is TRBV18 and J usage is TRBJ2-5; tentative D call: TRBD2 (5 bases). The germline V gene encodes CDR1 KGHSH and CDR2 LQKENI. This CDR3 has 14 amino acids. Between the trimmed V and J ends, which lost 3 bases and 4 bases, there was a span of 12 bases. Here the CDR3 DNA reads TGTGCCAGCTCACCGAGGGTTGTTGGAGAGACCCAGTACTTC. Its translation is CASSPRVVGETQYF. Variable domain in full (rest from reference TRBV18 and TRBJ2-5): NAGVMQNPRHLVRRRGQEARLRCSPMKGHSHVYWYRQLPEEGLKFMVYLQKENIIDESGMPKERFSAEFPKEGPSILRIQQVVRGDSAAYFCASSPRVVGETQYFGPGTRLLVL.

This clone appeared a few times. This chain connects TRBV29-1 to TRBJ2-1; TRBD2 matches 7 bases. Trimming took 7 bases from V and 5 from J; bases not matched to a gene: 5. The germline V gene encodes CDR1 SQVTM and CDR2 ANQGSEA. The CDR3 runs to 12 residues. The CDR3: CSGVGGDNEQFF. The CDR3 bases are TGCAGCGGAGTTGGGGGGGACAATGAGCAGTTCTTC.

This rearrangement joins TRBV6-6 to TRBJ2-1, with 14 positions matching TRBD2. From germline, CDR1 is MNHNY and CDR2 SVGAGI (reference sequence). Trimming cost V 5 bases and J 6 bases; bases outside gene matches: 3. CDR3 length equals 15 residues. Here the CDR3 DNA reads TGTGCCAGCAGTACGGGACTAGCGGGAGCCAATGAGCAGTTCTTC. This encodes CASSTGLAGANEQFF.

The rearrangement links TRBV11-3 to TRBJ1-1, with TRBD1 matching 9 bases. There are 16 residues in the CDR3. Germline values: CDR1 SGHNT, CDR2 YENEEA. Trimming cost V 3 bases and J 4 bases; bases outside gene matches: 9. CDR3 region: CASSLGTGKSGTEAFF. CDR3 nucleotides: TGTGCCAGCAGCTTGGGGACAGGGAAGTCGGGCACTGAAGCTTTCTTT. The full variable domain, completed using reference TRBV11-3 and TRBJ1-1, is EAGVVQSPRYKIIEKKQPVAFWCNPISGHNTLYWYLQNLGQGPELLIRYENEEAVDDSQLPKDRFSAERLKGVDSTLKIQPAELGDSAVYLCASSLGTGKSGTEAFFGQGTRLTVV.

V and J are TRBV27 and TRBJ2-7, with D unresolved. This CDR3 comprises 13 residues. V was clipped by 3 bases and J by 3 bases, with 9 bases between them. Per the germline V gene, CDR1 is MNHEY and CDR2 is SMNVEV (reference sequence). This CDR3 is CASSFVGGYEQYF. Written as DNA, the CDR3 is TGTGCCAGCAGTTTTGTCGGCGGCTACGAGCAGTACTTC.

The rearrangement joins TRBV15 to TRBJ2-7; 8 positions agree with TRBD1. The CDR3 length is 15 residues. V dropped 3 bases and J dropped 0; count of bases not matched to a gene: 4. The V gene's germline CDR1 is LNHNV and CDR2 YYDKDF (reference sequence). The CDR3 sequence is CATSSRTGSSYEQYF. As DNA, the CDR3 is TGTGCCACCAGCAGCCGGACAGGGAGCTCCTACGAGCAGTACTTC.

The chain carries TRBV7-8 and TRBJ1-1, with no clear D. V gave up 5 bases and J gave up 0 bases, with 16 bases separating them. In germline, CDR1 is SGHVS, CDR2 FQNEAQ. The CDR3 is made up of 16 amino acids. The CDR3 loop reads CASSPRQVLMNTEAFF. The CDR3 nucleotides are TGTGCCAGCAGCCCCCGCCAGGTCCTCATGAACACTGAAGCTTTCTTT.

This clone has just a few counts. J is TRBJ2-7 and V is TRBV18; 9 bases agree with TRBD2. Germline CDR1 reads KGHSH; CDR2 reads LQKENI. The CDR3 is made up of 16 amino acids. With 5 bases clipped from V and 6 bases from J, the junction kept 14 bases outside the gene matches. The CDR3 sequence: CASSETRLAGIGEQYF. The CDR3, as DNA: TGTGCCAGCTCAGAGACACGCCTAGCGGGAATCGGCGAGCAGTACTTC. Supplemented by reference TRBV18 and TRBJ2-7, the full variable domain reads NAGVMQNPRHLVRRRGQEARLRCSPMKGHSHVYWYRQLPEEGLKFMVYLQKENIIDESGMPKERFSAEFPKEGPSILRIQQVVRGDSAAYFCASSETRLAGIGEQYFGPGTRLTVT.